The clone carrying this T cell receptor (beta chain) has just one count. The record originates from a study of T cell responses to AZD1222 COVID-19 vaccine. The protocol was immunoSEQ multiplex PCR, while the TCRdb copy is restricted to in-frame clones and leaves out a portion. The sample has about 100,000 clones, 80% to 95% seen once; the top ten hold 8% to 9.5%. After removal of 4 bases from V and 5 bases from J, the junction contained 18 bases not matched to a gene. The CDR3 sequence is 18 residues long. The source is an adult who received the AZD1222 COVID-19 vaccine. V and J are TRBV23-1 and TRBJ2-3, with 7 bases identical to TRBD2. TRBV23-1 is classed as an ORF, of uncertain function. The starting material was peripheral blood, obtained 28 days after the second AZD1222 dose. The CDR3 sequence: CASSPNFPAGEGVDTQYF. DNA of the CDR3: TGCGCCAGCAGTCCAAACTTTCCGGCGGGAGAAGGTGTAGATACGCAGTATTTT.